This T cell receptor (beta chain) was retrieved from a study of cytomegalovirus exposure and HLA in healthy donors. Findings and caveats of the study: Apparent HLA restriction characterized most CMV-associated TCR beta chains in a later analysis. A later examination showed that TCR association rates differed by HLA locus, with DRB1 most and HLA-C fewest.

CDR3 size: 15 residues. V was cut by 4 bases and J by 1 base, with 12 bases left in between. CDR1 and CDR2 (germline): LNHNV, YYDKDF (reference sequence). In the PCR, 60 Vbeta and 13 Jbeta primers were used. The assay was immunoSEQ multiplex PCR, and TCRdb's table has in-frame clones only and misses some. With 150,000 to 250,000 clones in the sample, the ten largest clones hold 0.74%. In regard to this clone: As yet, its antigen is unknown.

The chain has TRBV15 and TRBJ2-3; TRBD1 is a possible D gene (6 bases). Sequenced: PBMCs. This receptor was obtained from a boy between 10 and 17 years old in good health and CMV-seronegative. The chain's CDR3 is CATSTGETGTDTQYF. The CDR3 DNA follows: TGTGCCACCAGCACAGGGGAGACCGGCACAGATACGCAGTATTTT.